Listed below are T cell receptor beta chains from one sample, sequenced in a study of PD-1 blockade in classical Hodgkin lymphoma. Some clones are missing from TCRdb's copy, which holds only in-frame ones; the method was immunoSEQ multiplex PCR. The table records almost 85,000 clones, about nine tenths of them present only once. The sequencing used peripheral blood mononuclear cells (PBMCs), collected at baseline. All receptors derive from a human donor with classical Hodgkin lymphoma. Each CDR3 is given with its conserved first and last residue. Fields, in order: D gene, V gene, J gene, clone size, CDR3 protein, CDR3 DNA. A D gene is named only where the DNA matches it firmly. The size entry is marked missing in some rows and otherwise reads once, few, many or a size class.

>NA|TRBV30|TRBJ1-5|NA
CAWSVGDGVSPQHF
TGTGCCTGGAGTGTTGGAGATGGTGTAAGTCCCCAGCATTTT
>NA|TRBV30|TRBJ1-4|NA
CAWSRGLSGSNEKLFF
TGTGCCTGGAGTCGGGGGTTGTCAGGGTCTAATGAAAAACTGTTTTTT
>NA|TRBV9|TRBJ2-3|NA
CASSVARGNWDTQYF
TGTGCCAGCAGCGTAGCTAGGGGGAACTGGGATACGCAGTATTTT
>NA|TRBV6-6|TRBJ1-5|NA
CASSANNQPQHF
TGTGCCAGCAGTGCAAACAATCAGCCCCAGCATTTT
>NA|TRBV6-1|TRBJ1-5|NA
CASTGTVSQPQHF
TGTGCCAGCACCGGGACCGTATCTCAGCCCCAGCATTTT
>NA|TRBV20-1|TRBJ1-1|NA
CSAYNTEAFF
TGCAGTGCGTATAACACTGAAGCTTTCTTT
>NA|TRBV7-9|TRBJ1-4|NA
CASSLEAATNEKLFF
TGTGCCAGCAGCTTAGAGGCAGCAACTAATGAAAAACTGTTTTTT
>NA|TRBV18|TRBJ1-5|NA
CASSPGGLGAQPQHF
TGTGCCAGCTCACCAGGTGGGTTGGGGGCGCAGCCCCAGCATTTT
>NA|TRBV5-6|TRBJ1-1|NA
CASSLATTEAFF
TGTGCCAGCAGCTTGGCGACCACTGAAGCTTTCTTT
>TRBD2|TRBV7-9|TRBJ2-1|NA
CASSLEGREWNEQFF
TGTGCCAGCAGCTTAGAGGGGCGGGAGTGGAATGAGCAGTTCTTC
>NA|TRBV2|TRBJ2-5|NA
CASSEAPLGGETQYF
TGTGCCAGCAGTGAAGCTCCCCTGGGTGGGGAGACCCAGTACTTC
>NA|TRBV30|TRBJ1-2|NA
CAWTSNGFYDYGYTF
TGTGCCTGGACCTCTAATGGGTTCTATGACTATGGCTACACCTTC
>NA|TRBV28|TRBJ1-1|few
CASSLFGKGGNTEAFF
TGTGCCAGCAGTTTATTTGGGAAGGGGGGGAACACTGAAGCTTTCTTT
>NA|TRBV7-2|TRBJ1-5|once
CASSKIEGGGQPQHF
TGTGCCAGCAGCAAAATAGAGGGGGGGGGTCAGCCCCAGCATTTT
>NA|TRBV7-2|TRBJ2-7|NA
CASSLLMGSEQYF
TGTGCCAGCAGCCTTCTCATGGGGAGCGAGCAGTACTTC
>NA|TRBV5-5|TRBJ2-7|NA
CASSLFGSVGEQYF
TGTGCCAGCAGCTTGTTTGGTAGCGTCGGCGAGCAGTACTTC
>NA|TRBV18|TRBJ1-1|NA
CASSPGGYVGFNTEAFF
TGTGCCAGCTCACCAGGCGGGTACGTAGGGTTTAACACTGAAGCTTTCTTT
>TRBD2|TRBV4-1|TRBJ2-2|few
CASSQAGLAGVGTGELFF
TGCGCCAGCAGCCAGGCGGGACTAGCGGGAGTGGGGACCGGGGAGCTGTTTTTT
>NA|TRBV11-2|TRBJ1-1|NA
CASSSTALNTEAFF
TGTGCCAGCAGCTCGACAGCTCTGAACACTGAAGCTTTCTTT
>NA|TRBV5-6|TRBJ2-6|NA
CASSSRPSYGANVLTF
TGTGCCAGCAGCTCACGGCCCTCGTATGGGGCCAACGTCCTGACTTTC
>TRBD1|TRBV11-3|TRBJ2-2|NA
CASSLAGTGNTGELFF
TGTGCCAGCAGCTTAGCAGGGACAGGGAACACCGGGGAGCTGTTTTTT
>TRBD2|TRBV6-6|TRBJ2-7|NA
CASSFLILASSYEQYF
TGTGCCAGCAGTTTCCTAATACTAGCGAGCTCCTACGAGCAGTACTTC
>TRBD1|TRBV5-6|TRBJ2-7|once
CASSAMTGLHHEQYF
TGTGCCAGCAGCGCAATGACAGGGCTCCACCACGAGCAGTACTTC
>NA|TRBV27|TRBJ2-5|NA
CASSPPGETQYF
TGTGCCAGCAGTCCGCCCGGTGAGACCCAGTACTTC
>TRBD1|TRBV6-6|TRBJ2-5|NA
CASTDRDRGQETQYF
TGTGCCAGCACCGACCGGGACAGGGGTCAAGAGACCCAGTACTTC
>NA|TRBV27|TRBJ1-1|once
CASSLSAGLGGPLAEAFF
TGTGCCAGCAGTTTATCGGCGGGCCTCGGCGGCCCGCTCGCTGAAGCTTTCTTT